Following are 23 T cell receptor beta chains from one sample sequenced in a study of beta chain features in type 1 diabetes. Expressed TCRB transcripts were sequenced after all isolated RNA was converted to cDNA. TCRdb keeps only in-frame clones here, not all; method: immunoSEQ multiplex PCR. The table has 30,000 to 40,000 clones, 55% to 70% seen once. Sequenced: Tregs from blood. These receptor sequences come from a woman in her thirties in good health.

This rearrangement joins TRBV6-5 to TRBJ1-5, with TRBD1 identical over 8 bases. The CDR3 is 15 amino acids. After removal of 5 bases from V and 0 bases from J, the junction contained 3 bases not matched to a gene. Germline-derived CDR1 and CDR2 are MNHEY and SVGAGI. The CDR3 nucleotides read TGTGCCAGCAGTCCCAGGGGGCCTAGCAATCAGCCCCAGCATTTT. Protein: CASSPRGPSNQPQHF.

The chain couples TRBV7-9 to TRBJ2-1, with D maybe TRBD2 (6 bases). CDR1 SEHNR and CDR2 FQNEAQ come from the germline V gene (reference sequence). V lost 2 bases, J lost 0 bases, and 14 bases lay in between. The CDR3 is 17 amino acids. CDR3 nucleotides: TGTGCCAGCAGCTTACATCTAAAGCGGGTCTCCTACAATGAGCAGTTCTTC. Residues: CASSLHLKRVSYNEQFF. The whole variable domain, remainder taken from reference TRBV7-9 and TRBJ2-1, is DTGVSQNPRHKITKRGQNVTFRCDPISEHNRLYWYRQTLGQGPEFLTYFQNEAQLEKSRLLSDRFSAERPKGSFSTLEIQRTEQGDSAMYLCASSLHLKRVSYNEQFFGPGTRLTVL.

The sample holds a few counts of this clone. This chain joins TRBV7-2 and TRBJ2-4; TRBD1 agrees at 9 bases. CDR1 and CDR2 from the germline V gene are SGHTA and FQGNSA. V lost 1 base and J lost 8; bases outside the gene matches: 6. The CDR3 consists of 15 residues. In DNA, the CDR3 is TGTGCCAGCAGCTTAGTCGGGACAGGGAGGGACATTCAGTACTTC. Amino acid sequence: CASSLVGTGRDIQYF. Full variable domain (outside the CDR3, taken from reference TRBV7-2 and TRBJ2-4): GAGVSQSPSNKVTEKGKDVELRCDPISGHTALYWYRQSLGQGLEFLIYFQGNSAPDKSGLPSDRFSAERTGGSVSTLTIQRTQQEDSAVYLCASSLVGTGRDIQYFGAGTRLSVL.

This clone was seen only a few times. V gene TRBV4-3 combines with J gene TRBJ2-1, with TRBD2 identical over 7 bases. With V trimmed by 4 bases and J by 10 bases, 7 bases remained unmatched. Germline loops: CDR1 LGHNA, CDR2 YSLEER. This CDR3 region has 13 residues. CDR3 in amino acids: CASSPYKAGEQFF. CDR3 DNA: TGCGCCAGCAGCCCGTACAAAGCGGGGGAGCAGTTCTTC.

This clone has more than one count but fewer than ten. The gene calls are TRBV7-9 and TRBJ1-1, with no clear D. V lost 6 bases and J 7 bases, leaving 12 bases between the germline ends. The germline V gene has CDR1 SEHNR and CDR2 FQNEAQ (reference sequence). The CDR3 length is 12 residues. The CDR3 DNA reads as TGTGCCAGCAGTACAGCAGCCATTGAAGCTTTCTTT. It codes for CASSTAAIEAFF. Filled out from reference TRBV7-9 and TRBJ1-1, the complete variable domain reads DTGVSQNPRHKITKRGQNVTFRCDPISEHNRLYWYRQTLGQGPEFLTYFQNEAQLEKSRLLSDRFSAERPKGSFSTLEIQRTEQGDSAMYLCASSTAAIEAFFGQGTRLTVV.

The rearrangement joins TRBV25-1 to TRBJ2-7, with a weak D call TRBD1 (5 bases). Trimming removed 1 base at V and 3 bases at J, with 16 bases between. The CDR3 covers 16 residues. Germline lookup yields CDR1 MGHDK and CDR2 SYGVNS. The CDR3 nucleotides are TGTGCCAGCAGTGAATGGGGCATATTAAGAGGCTACGAGCAGTACTTC. The encoded protein is CASSEWGILRGYEQYF.

This rearrangement joins TRBV5-4 to TRBJ1-2; D is undetermined. The germline V and J ends were trimmed by 4 bases and 3 bases, with 13 bases remaining between them. Germline assignment: CDR1 SGHNT and CDR2 YYREEE (reference sequence). The length of the CDR3 is 14 residues. In DNA, the CDR3 is TGTGCCAGCAGCCTTTTCGCCGGAGACTATGGCTACACCTTC. It is translated as CASSLFAGDYGYTF.

The rearrangement joins TRBV5-1 to TRBJ2-5; D remains unclear. Germline V gives CDR1 SGHRS, CDR2 YFSETQ. CDR3 length: 13 residues. V was clipped by 2 bases and J by 1 base, with 6 bases between them. In nucleotides, the CDR3 is TGCGCCAGCAGCTTTCAGGTCCAAGAGACCCAGTACTTC. It codes for CASSFQVQETQYF.

The genes are TRBV7-9 and TRBJ2-1; D unclear. The V end was cut by 3 bases, the J end by 5 bases, with 14 bases between. This CDR3 has 15 amino acids. Per germline, CDR1 SEHNR and CDR2 FQNEAQ (reference sequence). CDR3 sequence: CASSFWRYRDNEQFF. The CDR3 nucleotides are TGTGCCAGCAGCTTTTGGAGATACCGCGACAATGAGCAGTTCTTC.

The CDR3 reads CASSRTTGGARDEQFF. The CDR3 DNA sequence: TGTGCCAGCTCACGCACCACAGGGGGCGCGAGGGATGAGCAGTTCTTC. The rearrangement links TRBV18 to TRBJ2-1; 9 bases align to TRBD1. The CDR3 runs 16 residues. Per the germline V gene, CDR1 is KGHSH and CDR2 is LQKENI. V was clipped by 4 bases and J by 8 bases; unmatched bases: 12.

Only a few counts were recorded for this clone. This chain joins TRBV28 and TRBJ2-3; D may be TRBD2 (6 bases). In germline, CDR1 is MDHEN, CDR2 SYDVKM. The CDR3 is 12 residues long. The V end lost 10 bases, the J end lost 0 bases, and 8 bases lay between the germline ends. The CDR3 DNA sequence: TGTGCCACAAGCGGGAGCACAGATACGCAGTATTTT. Protein sequence: CATSGSTDTQYF. Based on the CDR3 plus reference TRBV28 and TRBJ2-3, the full variable domain is DVKVTQSSRYLVKRTGEKVFLECVQDMDHENMFWYRQDPGLGLRLIYFSYDVKMKEKGDIPEGYSVSREKKERFSLILESASTNQTSMYLCATSGSTDTQYFGPGTRLTVL.

The rearrangement joins TRBV14 to TRBJ2-5, with 9 bases aligning to TRBD1. The germline gives CDR1 SGHDN, CDR2 FVKESK. The CDR3 is 15 amino acids. V shed 1 base and J 2 bases; nucleotides not matched to a gene: 2. CDR3 region: CASSQGDRVQETQYF. The CDR3 DNA sequence: TGTGCCAGCAGCCAAGGGGACAGGGTGCAAGAGACCCAGTACTTC.

The V gene is TRBV25-1, the J gene TRBJ2-1, with 13 bases fitting TRBD2. The V segment lost 4 bases and the J segment 0 bases; nucleotides outside the gene matches: 3. Germline-derived CDR1 and CDR2 are MGHDK and SYGVNS. The CDR3 runs to 17 residues. The DNA of the CDR3 is TGTGCCAGCAGTGGACTAGCGGGAGGCAGCTCCTACAATGAGCAGTTCTTC. This gives the protein CASSGLAGGSSYNEQFF.

V and J are TRBV11-2 and TRBJ2-5; the D is unclear. There are 13 residues in the CDR3. The germline V gene encodes CDR1 SGHAT and CDR2 FQNNGV. V was clipped by 0 bases and J by 5 bases, with 7 bases between them. DNA of the CDR3: TGTGCCAGCAGCTTAGACCTGGCCGAGACCCAGTACTTC. The encoded protein is CASSLDLAETQYF.

This chain connects TRBV19 to TRBJ2-5; TRBD1 matches 7 bases. This CDR3 region has 14 residues. The V gene's germline CDR1 is LNHDA and CDR2 SQIVND (reference sequence). Trimming at V came to 4 bases and at J to 5 bases, leaving 7 bases not matched to a gene. In DNA form, the CDR3 reads TGTGCCAGTAGTAAGCGACAGGGCGCCGAGACCCAGTACTTC. It codes for CASSKRQGAETQYF.

This chain uses TRBV9 with TRBJ2-1; 9 nucleotides align to TRBD1. V shed 4 bases and J 1 base; nucleotides not matched to a gene: 6. This CDR3 spans 16 amino acids. From germline, CDR1 is SGDLS and CDR2 YYNGEE. CDR3 DNA sequence: TGTGCCAGCAGCTACGGGACAGGGTTTTCCTACAATGAGCAGTTCTTC. Amino acid sequence: CASSYGTGFSYNEQFF.

The chain couples TRBV2 to TRBJ2-1, with TRBD2 matching over 8 bases. Looked up from germline, CDR1 is SNHLY and CDR2 is FYNNEI. Germline trimming cut 9 bases from V and 0 bases from J; bases unmatched to any gene: 1. The CDR3 sequence is 13 residues long. The CDR3 loop reads CASSGVSYNEQFF. The CDR3 DNA follows: TGTGCCAGTAGCGGGGTCTCCTACAATGAGCAGTTCTTC.

The rearrangement joins TRBV28 to TRBJ2-7, with a tentative D call TRBD1 (6 bases). The CDR3 is 14 residues long. Trimming took 2 bases from V and 11 from J, leaving 19 bases between them. CDR1 MDHEN and CDR2 SYDVKM come from the germline V gene. The CDR3 here is CASSLQPHRERKYF. CDR3 DNA sequence: TGTGCCAGCAGTTTACAACCCCACAGGGAGAGGAAGTACTTC. Full variable domain (rest looked up from reference TRBV28 and TRBJ2-7): DVKVTQSSRYLVKRTGEKVFLECVQDMDHENMFWYRQDPGLGLRLIYFSYDVKMKEKGDIPEGYSVSREKKERFSLILESASTNQTSMYLCASSLQPHRERKYFGPGTRLTVT.

This clone was detected only a few times. The V gene is TRBV4-1, the J gene TRBJ2-1; 7 bases are a match to TRBD2. This CDR3 has 14 residues. Germline lookup yields CDR1 MGHRA and CDR2 YSYEKL. V lost 5 bases to trimming and J lost 2 bases; unmatched junction nucleotides: 3. CDR3 region: CASSSSGTYNEQFF. Here the CDR3 DNA reads TGCGCCAGCAGCTCTAGCGGAACCTACAATGAGCAGTTCTTC.

The sample holds one count of this clone. The chain recombines TRBV18 with TRBJ2-3; TRBD1 aligns across 7 bases. The CDR3 extends over 15 amino acids. Per germline, CDR1 KGHSH and CDR2 LQKENI. V lost 4 bases to trimming and J lost 0 bases; unmatched junction nucleotides: 4. CDR3 bases: TGTGCCAGCTCACAAACAGGGGACAGCACAGATACGCAGTATTTT. Its protein is CASSQTGDSTDTQYF.

This chain links TRBV5-1 with TRBJ1-5; no clear D. With 0 bases removed from V and 4 bases from J, the gap between germline ends came to 5 bases. Germline V gene sequence: CDR1 SGHRS, CDR2 YFSETQ. The CDR3 is made up of 13 amino acids. CDR3 sequence reads: CASSLGPNQPQHF. CDR3 nucleotides: TGCGCCAGCAGCTTGGGTCCGAATCAGCCCCAGCATTTT.

V usage is TRBV7-9 and J usage is TRBJ2-7, with 9 nucleotides matching TRBD2. Germline V lookup: CDR1 SEHNR, CDR2 FQNEAQ (reference sequence). V lost 7 bases to trimming and J lost 1 base; unmatched junction nucleotides: 17. This CDR3 has 18 amino acids. Here the CDR3 DNA reads TGTGCCAGCAAAGGGGTGGGCCCAGCGGGAGGCGTTTCCTACGAGCAGTACTTC. Translated: CASKGVGPAGGVSYEQYF.

V is TRBV5-6 and J is TRBJ2-7, with D possibly matching TRBD1 (5 bases). Germline V gene data show CDR1 as SGHDT and CDR2 as YYEEEE. The V end lost 0 bases, the J end lost 0 bases, and 7 bases lay between the germline ends. CDR3 length equals 14 residues. The CDR3 sequence: CASSLGGSSYEQYF. CDR3 bases: TGTGCCAGCAGCTTGGGGGGCAGCTCCTACGAGCAGTACTTC.